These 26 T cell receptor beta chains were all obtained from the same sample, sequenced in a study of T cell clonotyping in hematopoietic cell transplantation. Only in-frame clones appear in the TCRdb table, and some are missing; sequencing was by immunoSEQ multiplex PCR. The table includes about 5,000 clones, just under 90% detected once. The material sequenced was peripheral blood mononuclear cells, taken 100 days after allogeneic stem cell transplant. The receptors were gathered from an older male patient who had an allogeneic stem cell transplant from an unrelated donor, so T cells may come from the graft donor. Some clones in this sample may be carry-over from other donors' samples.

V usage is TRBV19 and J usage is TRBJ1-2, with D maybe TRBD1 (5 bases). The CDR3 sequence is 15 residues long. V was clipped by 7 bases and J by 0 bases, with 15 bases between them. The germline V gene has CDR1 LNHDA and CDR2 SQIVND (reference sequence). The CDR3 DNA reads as TGTGCCAGTAAATTATCCGGCAGGGCTAACTATGGCTACACCTTC. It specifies CASKLSGRANYGYTF.

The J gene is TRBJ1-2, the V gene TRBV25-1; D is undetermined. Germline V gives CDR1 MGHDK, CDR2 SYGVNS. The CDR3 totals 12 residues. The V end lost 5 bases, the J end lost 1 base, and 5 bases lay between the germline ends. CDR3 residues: CASSNFNYGYTF. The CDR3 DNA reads TGTGCCAGCAGTAATTTTAACTATGGCTACACCTTC.

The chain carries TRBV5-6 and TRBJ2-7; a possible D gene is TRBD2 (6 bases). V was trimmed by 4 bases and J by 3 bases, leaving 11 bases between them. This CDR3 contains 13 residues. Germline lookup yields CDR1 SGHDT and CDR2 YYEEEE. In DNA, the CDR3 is TGTGCCAGCAGCCCTACTAGCAGCTACGAGCAGTACTTC. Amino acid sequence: CASSPTSSYEQYF.

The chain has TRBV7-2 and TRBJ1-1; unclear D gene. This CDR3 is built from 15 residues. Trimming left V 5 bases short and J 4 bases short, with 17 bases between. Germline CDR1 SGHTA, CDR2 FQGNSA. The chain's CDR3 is CASSRKTGVVTEAFF. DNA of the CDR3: TGTGCCAGCAGCCGCAAGACGGGAGTAGTCACTGAAGCTTTCTTT.

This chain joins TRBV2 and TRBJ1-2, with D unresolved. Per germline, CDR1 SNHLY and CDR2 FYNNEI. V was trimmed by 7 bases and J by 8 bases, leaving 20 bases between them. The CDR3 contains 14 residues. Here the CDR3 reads CASTPLPGSQGYTF. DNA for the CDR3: TGTGCCAGCACCCCATTACCCGGGTCGCAGGGCTACACCTTC.

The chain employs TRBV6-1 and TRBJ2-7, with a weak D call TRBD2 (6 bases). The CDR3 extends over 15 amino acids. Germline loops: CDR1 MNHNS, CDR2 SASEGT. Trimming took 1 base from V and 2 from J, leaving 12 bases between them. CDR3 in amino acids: CASSEGDGGTYEQYF. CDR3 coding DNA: TGTGCCAGCAGTGAAGGGGATGGGGGGACCTACGAGCAGTACTTC.

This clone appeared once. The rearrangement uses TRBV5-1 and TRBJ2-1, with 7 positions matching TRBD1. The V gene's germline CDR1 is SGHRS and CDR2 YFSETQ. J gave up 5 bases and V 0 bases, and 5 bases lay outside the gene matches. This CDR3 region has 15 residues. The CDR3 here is CASSLGGQNHNEQFF. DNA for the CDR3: TGCGCCAGCAGCTTGGGGGGACAGAACCACAATGAGCAGTTCTTC.

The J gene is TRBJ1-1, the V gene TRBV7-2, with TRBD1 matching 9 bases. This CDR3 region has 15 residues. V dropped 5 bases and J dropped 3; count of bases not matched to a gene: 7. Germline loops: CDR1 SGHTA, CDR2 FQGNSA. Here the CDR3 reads CASSKQGARDTEAFF. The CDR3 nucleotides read TGTGCCAGCAGCAAACAGGGGGCGCGGGACACTGAAGCTTTCTTT.

The CDR3 DNA sequence: TGTGCCAGCAGGGCCTTAGGGGGCCCGGTTCAGCCCCAGCATTTT. Its translation: CASRALGGPVQPQHF. The J gene is TRBJ1-5, the V gene TRBV2; 7 positions match TRBD1. J gave up 6 bases and V 6 bases, and 11 bases lay outside the gene matches. The CDR3 totals 15 residues. Per the germline V gene, CDR1 is SNHLY and CDR2 is FYNNEI.

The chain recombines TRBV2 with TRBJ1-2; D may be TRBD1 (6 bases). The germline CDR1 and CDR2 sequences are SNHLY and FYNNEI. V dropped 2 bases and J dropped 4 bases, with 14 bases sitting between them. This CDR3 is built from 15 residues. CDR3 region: CASSETTGTPYGYTF. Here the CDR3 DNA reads TGTGCCAGCAGTGAAACAACAGGGACCCCCTATGGCTACACCTTC.

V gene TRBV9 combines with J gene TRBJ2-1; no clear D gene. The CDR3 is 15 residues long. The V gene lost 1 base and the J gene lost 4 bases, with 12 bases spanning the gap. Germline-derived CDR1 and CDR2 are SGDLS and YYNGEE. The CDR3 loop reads CASSVNDGIYNEQFF. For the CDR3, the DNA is TGTGCCAGCAGCGTAAACGACGGTATATACAATGAGCAGTTCTTC.

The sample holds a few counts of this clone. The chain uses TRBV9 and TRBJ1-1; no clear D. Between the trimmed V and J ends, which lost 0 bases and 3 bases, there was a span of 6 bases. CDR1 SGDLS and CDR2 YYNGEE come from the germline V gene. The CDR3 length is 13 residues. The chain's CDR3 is CASSVAGDTEAFF. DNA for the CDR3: TGTGCCAGCAGCGTAGCTGGGGACACTGAAGCTTTCTTT.

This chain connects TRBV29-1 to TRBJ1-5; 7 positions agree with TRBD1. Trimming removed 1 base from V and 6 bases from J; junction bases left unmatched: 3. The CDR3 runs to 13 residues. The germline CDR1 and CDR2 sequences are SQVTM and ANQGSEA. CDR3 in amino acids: CSVEGDSGQPQHF. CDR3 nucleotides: TGCAGCGTTGAAGGGGACAGCGGTCAGCCCCAGCATTTT.

CDR3 sequence (DNA): TGTGCCAGCAGTTACTCGCCCGGGAACTCCTACGAGCAGTACTTC. Translating gives CASSYSPGNSYEQYF. The V gene is TRBV6-5, the J gene TRBJ2-7; a possible D gene is TRBD2 (5 bases). Trimming removed 0 bases at V and 0 bases at J, with 9 bases between. The CDR3 extends over 15 amino acids. Germline V CDR1 and CDR2: MNHEY, SVGAGI.

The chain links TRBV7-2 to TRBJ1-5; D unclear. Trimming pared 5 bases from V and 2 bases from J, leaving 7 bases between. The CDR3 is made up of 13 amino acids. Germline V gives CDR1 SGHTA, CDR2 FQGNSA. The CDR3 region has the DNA TGTGCCAGCAGCGCGGGTCGCAATCAGCCCCAGCATTTT. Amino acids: CASSAGRNQPQHF.

Written as DNA, the CDR3 is TGCGCCAGCAGCTCCCTCGGGACAGATGAAAAACTGTTTTTT. It is translated as CASSSLGTDEKLFF. This rearrangement joins TRBV5-1 to TRBJ1-4, with 7 bases that match TRBD1. The CDR3 runs 14 residues. V was clipped by 3 bases and J by 6 bases; unmatched bases: 5. The germline V gene has CDR1 SGHRS and CDR2 YFSETQ.

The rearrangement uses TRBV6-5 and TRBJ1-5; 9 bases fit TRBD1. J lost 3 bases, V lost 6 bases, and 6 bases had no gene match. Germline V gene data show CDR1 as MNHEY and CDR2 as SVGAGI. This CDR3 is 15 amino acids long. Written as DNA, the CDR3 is TGTGCCAGCAGCCCGGACAGGGGATACAATCAGCCCCAGCATTTT. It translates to CASSPDRGYNQPQHF.

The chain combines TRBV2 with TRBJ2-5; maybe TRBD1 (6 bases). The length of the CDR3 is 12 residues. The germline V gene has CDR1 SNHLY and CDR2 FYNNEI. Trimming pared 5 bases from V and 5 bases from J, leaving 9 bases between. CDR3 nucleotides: TGTGCCAGCAGTACAGGGAGCGAGACCCAGTACTTC. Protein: CASSTGSETQYF.

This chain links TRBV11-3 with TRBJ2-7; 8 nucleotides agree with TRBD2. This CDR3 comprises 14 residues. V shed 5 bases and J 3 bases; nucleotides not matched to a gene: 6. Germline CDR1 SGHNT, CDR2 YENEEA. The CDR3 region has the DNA TGTGCCAGCAGCCCCGGAGCGGGGGTCTACGAGCAGTACTTC. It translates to CASSPGAGVYEQYF.

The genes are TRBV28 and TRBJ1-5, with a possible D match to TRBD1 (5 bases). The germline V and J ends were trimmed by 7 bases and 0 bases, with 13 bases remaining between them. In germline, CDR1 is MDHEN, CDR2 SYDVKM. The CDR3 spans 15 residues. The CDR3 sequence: CASKKGLLSNQPQHF. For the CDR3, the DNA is TGTGCCAGCAAAAAGGGACTCCTTAGCAATCAGCCCCAGCATTTT.

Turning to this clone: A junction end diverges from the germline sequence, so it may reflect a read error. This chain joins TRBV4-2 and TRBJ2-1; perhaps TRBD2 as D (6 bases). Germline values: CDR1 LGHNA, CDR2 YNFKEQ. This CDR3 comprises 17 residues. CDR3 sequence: CASSQASGTPDGHEQFF. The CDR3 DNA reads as TGTGCCAGCAGTCAAGCGTCGGGGACTCCAGACGGCCATGAGCAGTTCTTC.

CDR3 nucleotides: TGTGCCAGCGGCGCGGGGGGGAACACTGAAGCTTTCTTT. This encodes CASGAGGNTEAFF. The chain joins TRBV2 to TRBJ1-1; the D gene is possibly TRBD1 (5 bases). Germline CDR1 is SNHLY and CDR2 is FYNNEI. V was clipped by 8 bases and J by 1 base, with 11 bases between them. The CDR3 spans 13 residues.

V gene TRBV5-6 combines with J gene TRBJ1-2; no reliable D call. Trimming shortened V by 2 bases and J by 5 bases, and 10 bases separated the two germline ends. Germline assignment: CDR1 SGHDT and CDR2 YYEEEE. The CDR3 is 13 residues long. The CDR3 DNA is TGTGCCAGCAGCTTAAATGCGGCTTATGGCTACACCTTC. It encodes CASSLNAAYGYTF.

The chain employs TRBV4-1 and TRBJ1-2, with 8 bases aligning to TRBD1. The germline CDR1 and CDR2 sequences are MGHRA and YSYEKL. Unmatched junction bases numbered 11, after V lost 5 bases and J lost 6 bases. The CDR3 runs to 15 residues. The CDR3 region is CASSATGTGGNGYTF. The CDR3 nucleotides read TGCGCCAGCAGCGCAACCGGGACAGGAGGCAATGGCTACACCTTC.

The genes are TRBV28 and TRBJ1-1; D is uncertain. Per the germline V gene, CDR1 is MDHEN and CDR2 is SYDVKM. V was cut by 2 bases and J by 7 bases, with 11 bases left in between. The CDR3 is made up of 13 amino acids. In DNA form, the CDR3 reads TGTGCCAGCAGTTTAAGCCGTGGGTTTGAAGCTTTCTTT. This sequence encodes CASSLSRGFEAFF. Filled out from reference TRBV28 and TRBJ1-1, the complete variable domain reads DVKVTQSSRYLVKRTGEKVFLECVQDMDHENMFWYRQDPGLGLRLIYFSYDVKMKEKGDIPEGYSVSREKKERFSLILESASTNQTSMYLCASSLSRGFEAFFGQGTRLTVV.

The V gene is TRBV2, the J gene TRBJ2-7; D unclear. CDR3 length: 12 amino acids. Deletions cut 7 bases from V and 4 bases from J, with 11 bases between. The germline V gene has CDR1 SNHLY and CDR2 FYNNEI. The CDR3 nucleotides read TGTGCCAGCACTGCAACGGATTACGAGCAGTACTTC. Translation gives CASTATDYEQYF.